This T cell receptor (beta chain) emerged from a study of cytomegalovirus exposure and HLA in healthy donors. Broader study findings: About 90% or about 30% of the time was how often most TCR beta V segments were productive, according to an earlier analysis. Donors were assumed by presence/absence analyses to have roughly uniform sequencing depth.

As for this clone: Its target is unknown.

The CDR3 is 13 amino acids. V lost 6 bases to trimming and J lost 4 bases, with 11 bases between them. Per the germline V gene, CDR1 is MNHEY and CDR2 is SMNVEV (reference sequence). A multiplex PCR was run with 60 Vbeta primers and 13 Jbeta primers. The assay was immunoSEQ multiplex PCR, and TCRdb's table has in-frame clones only and misses some. The sample contains more than 110,000 clones, 79% of which appear only once. Sequencing was performed on PBMCs. V gene TRBV27 combines with J gene TRBJ2-3, with D hard to call. This clonotype was obtained from a man aged 18 to 29 in good health and CMV-seronegative. Written as DNA, the CDR3 is TGTGCCAGCAGAGAGTTAGCAGCAGATACGCAGTATTTT. Its protein is CASRELAADTQYF.